This T cell receptor (beta chain) was obtained from a study of shared clonotypes between healthy human individuals. Points from the study as a whole: Relative to clonotypes present in all four donors, those not shared had lower generation probabilities. The sharing of about 5% of naive CD4 clonotypes was seen across a few donors.

As to this clone: The antigen is unknown. This sample also contains other DNA sequences that code for the same CDR3.

Splitting the CD4+ cells yielded a CD45RA+ naive subset and a CD45RA-negative memory subset. Germline V CDR1 and CDR2: SGHAT, FQNNGV. V lost 0 bases to trimming and J lost 10 bases, with 4 bases between them. The CDR3 covers 11 residues. Some clones are missing from TCRdb's copy, which holds only in-frame ones; the method was immunoSEQ multiplex PCR. The sample carries around 1.4 million clones, around 98.5% recorded once. Source material: naive CD4+ T cells sorted from blood. Subset reported: CD45RA+ positively selected. The genes are TRBV11-2 and TRBJ2-1; D gene unclear. The source of this sequence is a man under 40 in good health. This CDR3 is CASSLEGEQFF. CDR3 nucleotides: TGTGCCAGCAGCTTAGAAGGGGAGCAGTTCTTC.